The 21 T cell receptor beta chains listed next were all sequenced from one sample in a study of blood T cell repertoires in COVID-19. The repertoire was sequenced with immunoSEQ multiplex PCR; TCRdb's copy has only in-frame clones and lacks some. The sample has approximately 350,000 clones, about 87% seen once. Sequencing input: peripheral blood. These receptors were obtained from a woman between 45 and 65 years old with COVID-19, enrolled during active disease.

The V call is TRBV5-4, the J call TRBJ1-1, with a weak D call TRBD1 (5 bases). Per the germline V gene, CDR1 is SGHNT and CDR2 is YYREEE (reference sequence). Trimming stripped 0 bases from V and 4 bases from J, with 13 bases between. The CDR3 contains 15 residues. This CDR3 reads CASSLEGPGPTEAFF. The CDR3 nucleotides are TGTGCCAGCAGCTTGGAGGGGCCAGGGCCCACTGAAGCTTTCTTT. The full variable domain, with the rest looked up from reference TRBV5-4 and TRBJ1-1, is ETGVTQSPTHLIKTRGQQVTLRCSSQSGHNTVSWYQQALGQGPQFIFQYYREEENGRGNFPPRFSGLQFPNYSSELNVNALELDDSALYLCASSLEGPGPTEAFFGQGTRLTVV.

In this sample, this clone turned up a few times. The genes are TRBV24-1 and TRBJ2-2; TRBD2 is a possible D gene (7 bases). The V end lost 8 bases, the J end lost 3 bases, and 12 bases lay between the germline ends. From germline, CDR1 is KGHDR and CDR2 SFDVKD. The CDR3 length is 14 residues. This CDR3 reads CATKGEGYTGELFF. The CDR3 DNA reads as TGTGCCACCAAGGGGGAGGGCTACACCGGGGAGCTGTTTTTT.

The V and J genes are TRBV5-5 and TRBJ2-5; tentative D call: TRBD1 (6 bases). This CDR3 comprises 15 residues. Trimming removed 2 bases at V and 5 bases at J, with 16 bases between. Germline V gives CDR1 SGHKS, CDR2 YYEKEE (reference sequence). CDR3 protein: CASSLPTGSRETQYF. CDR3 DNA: TGTGCCAGCAGCTTACCAACAGGGAGTAGGGAGACCCAGTACTTC.

The CDR3 spells CTSSQDLKRGGTDTQYF. The CDR3 region has the DNA TGCACCAGCAGCCAAGATCTTAAGCGGGGTGGCACAGATACGCAGTATTTT. The chain has TRBV1 and TRBJ2-3; TRBD2 reflects the table's D call only, with no check against the DNA. TRBV1 is described as a pseudogene. The CDR3 contains 17 residues.

CDR3 sequence: CASSQETSGPHRETQYF. CDR3 bases: TGTGCCAGCAGCCAAGAGACTAGCGGGCCTCATCGGGAGACCCAGTACTTC. The chain joins TRBV3-1 (or the pseudogene TRBV3-2) to TRBJ2-5, with 10 bases identical to TRBD2. CDR1 LGHDT and CDR2 YNNKEL come from the germline V gene (reference sequence). V shed 0 bases and J 5 bases; nucleotides not matched to a gene: 9. The CDR3 spans 17 residues.

The CDR3 sequence is CASSIRGQSPEAFF. The CDR3 DNA reads TGTGCCAGTAGTATAAGGGGACAGTCACCTGAAGCTTTCTTT. The rearrangement links TRBV19 to TRBJ1-1; TRBD1 matches at 7 bases. The V segment lost 2 bases and the J segment 6 bases; nucleotides outside the gene matches: 6. Germline V CDR1 and CDR2: LNHDA, SQIVND (reference sequence). The CDR3 runs 14 residues.

As DNA, the CDR3 is TGCGCCAGCAGACAACAGGGGCGGCACACAGATACGCAGTATTTT. Translation: CASRQQGRHTDTQYF. This chain joins TRBV10-1 and TRBJ2-3; 7 bases are a match to TRBD1. With V trimmed by 6 bases and J by 2 bases, 8 bases remained unmatched. Germline-derived CDR1 and CDR2 are WNHNN and SYGVQD (reference sequence). The CDR3 consists of 15 residues.

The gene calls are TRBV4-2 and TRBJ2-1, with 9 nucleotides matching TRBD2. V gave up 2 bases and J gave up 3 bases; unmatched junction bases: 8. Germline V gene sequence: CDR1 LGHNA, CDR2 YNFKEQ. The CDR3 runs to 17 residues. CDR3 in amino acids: CASSQPSSAGGYNEQFF. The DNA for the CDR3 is TGTGCCAGCAGCCAACCGTCCTCAGCGGGGGGCTACAATGAGCAGTTCTTC.

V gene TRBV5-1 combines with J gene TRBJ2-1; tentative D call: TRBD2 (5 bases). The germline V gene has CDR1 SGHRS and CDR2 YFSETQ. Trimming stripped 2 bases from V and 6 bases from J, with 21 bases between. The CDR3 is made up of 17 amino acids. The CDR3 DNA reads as TGCGCCAGCAGCTTTAGAGGGCGCACCCAGACGACCAATGAGCAGTTCTTC. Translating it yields CASSFRGRTQTTNEQFF.

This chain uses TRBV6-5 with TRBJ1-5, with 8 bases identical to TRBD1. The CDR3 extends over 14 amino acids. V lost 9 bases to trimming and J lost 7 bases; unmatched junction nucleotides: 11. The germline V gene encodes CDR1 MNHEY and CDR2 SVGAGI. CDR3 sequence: CASTRGLTNQPQHF. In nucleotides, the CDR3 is TGTGCCAGTACCAGGGGGCTGACTAACCAGCCCCAGCATTTT.

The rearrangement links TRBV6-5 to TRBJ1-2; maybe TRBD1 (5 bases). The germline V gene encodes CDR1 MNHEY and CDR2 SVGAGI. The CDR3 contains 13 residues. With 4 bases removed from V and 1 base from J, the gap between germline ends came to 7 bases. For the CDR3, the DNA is TGTGCCAGCAGTTTACAGGTTAACTATGGCTACACCTTC. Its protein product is CASSLQVNYGYTF.

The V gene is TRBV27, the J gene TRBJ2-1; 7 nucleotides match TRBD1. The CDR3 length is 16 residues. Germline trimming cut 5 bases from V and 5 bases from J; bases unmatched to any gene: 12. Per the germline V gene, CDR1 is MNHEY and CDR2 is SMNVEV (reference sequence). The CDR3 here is CASSPLGQPRHNEQFF. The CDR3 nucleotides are TGTGCCAGCAGTCCCCTGGGACAGCCAAGGCACAATGAGCAGTTCTTC.

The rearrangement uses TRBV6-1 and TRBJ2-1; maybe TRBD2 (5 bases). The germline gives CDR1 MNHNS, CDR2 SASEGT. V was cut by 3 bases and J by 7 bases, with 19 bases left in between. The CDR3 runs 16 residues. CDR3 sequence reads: CASSELDSLPRNEQFF. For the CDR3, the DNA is TGTGCCAGCAGTGAGCTGGACTCCCTTCCGAGGAATGAGCAGTTCTTC.

CDR3 nucleotide sequence: TGTGCCAGCAGCTTAACAGCCTCCTACGAGCAGTACTTC. This codes for CASSLTASYEQYF. V and J are TRBV11-2 and TRBJ2-7; D remains ambiguous. Between the trimmed V and J ends, which lost 2 bases and 0 bases, there was a span of 5 bases. This CDR3 has 13 residues. CDR1 and CDR2 from the germline V gene are SGHAT and FQNNGV. Variable domain in full (rest from reference TRBV11-2 and TRBJ2-7): EAGVAQSPRYKIIEKRQSVAFWCNPISGHATLYWYQQILGQGPKLLIQFQNNGVVDDSQLPKDRFSAERLKGVDSTLKIQPAKLEDSAVYLCASSLTASYEQYFGPGTRLTVT.

The CDR3 DNA sequence: TGTGCCAGCTCGGACAGGGGAACACACACAGATACGCAGTATTTT. Its translation is CASSDRGTHTDTQYF. The chain recombines TRBV6-4 with TRBJ2-3, with 9 bases aligning to TRBD1. The CDR3 has 15 amino acids. V dropped 8 bases and J dropped 2; count of bases not matched to a gene: 8. Germline-derived CDR1 and CDR2 are MRHNA and SNTAGT.

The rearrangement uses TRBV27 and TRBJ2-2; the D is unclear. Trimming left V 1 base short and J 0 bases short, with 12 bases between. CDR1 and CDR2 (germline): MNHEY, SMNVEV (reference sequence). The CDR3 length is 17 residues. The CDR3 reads CASSLFADTANTGELFF. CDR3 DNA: TGTGCCAGCAGTTTATTCGCGGATACCGCGAACACCGGGGAGCTGTTTTTT.

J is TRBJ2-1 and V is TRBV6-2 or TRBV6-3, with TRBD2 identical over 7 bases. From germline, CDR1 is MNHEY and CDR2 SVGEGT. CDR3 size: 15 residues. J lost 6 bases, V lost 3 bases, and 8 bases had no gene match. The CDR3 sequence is CASSYGGRASNEQFF. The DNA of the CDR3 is TGTGCCAGCAGTTATGGAGGGAGGGCCTCCAATGAGCAGTTCTTC.

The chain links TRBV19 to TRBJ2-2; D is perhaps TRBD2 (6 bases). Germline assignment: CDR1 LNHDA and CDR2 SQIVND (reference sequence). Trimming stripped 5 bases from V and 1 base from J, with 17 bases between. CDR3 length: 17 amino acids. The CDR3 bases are TGTGCCAGTAGTCCCGCCAGGGAGGTTTGGAACACCGGGGAGCTGTTTTTT. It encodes CASSPAREVWNTGELFF.

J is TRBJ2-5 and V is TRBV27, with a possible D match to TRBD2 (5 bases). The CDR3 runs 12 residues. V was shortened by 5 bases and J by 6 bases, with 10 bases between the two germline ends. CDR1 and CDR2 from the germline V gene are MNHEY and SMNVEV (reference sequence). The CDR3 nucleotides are TGTGCCAGCAGTCCAGACTACAAGACCCAGTACTTC. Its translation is CASSPDYKTQYF.

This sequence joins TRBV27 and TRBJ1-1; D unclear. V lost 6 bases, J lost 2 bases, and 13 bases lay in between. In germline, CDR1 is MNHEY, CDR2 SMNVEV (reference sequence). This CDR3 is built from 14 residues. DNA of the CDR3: TGTGCCAGCAGAGGAGGGTGGCAAAACACTGAAGCTTTCTTT. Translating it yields CASRGGWQNTEAFF.

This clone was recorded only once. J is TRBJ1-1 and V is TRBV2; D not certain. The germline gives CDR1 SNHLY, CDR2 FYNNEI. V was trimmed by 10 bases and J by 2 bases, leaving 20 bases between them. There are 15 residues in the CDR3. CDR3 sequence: CATKSGTPGNTEAFF. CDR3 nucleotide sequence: TGTGCCACTAAAAGTGGAACCCCGGGTAACACTGAAGCTTTCTTT.